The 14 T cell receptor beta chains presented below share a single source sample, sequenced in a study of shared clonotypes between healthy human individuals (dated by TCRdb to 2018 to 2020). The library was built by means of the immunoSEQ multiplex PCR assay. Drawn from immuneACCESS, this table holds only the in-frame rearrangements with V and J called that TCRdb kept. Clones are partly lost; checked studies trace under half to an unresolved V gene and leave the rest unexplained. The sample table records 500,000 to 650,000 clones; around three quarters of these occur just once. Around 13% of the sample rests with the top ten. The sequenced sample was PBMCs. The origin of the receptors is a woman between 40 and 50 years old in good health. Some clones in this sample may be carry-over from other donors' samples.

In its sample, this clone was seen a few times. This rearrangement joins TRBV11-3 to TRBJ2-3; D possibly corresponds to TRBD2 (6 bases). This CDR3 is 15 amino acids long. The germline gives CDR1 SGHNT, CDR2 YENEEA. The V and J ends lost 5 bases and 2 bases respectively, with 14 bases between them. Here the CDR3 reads CASSLGGAHTDTQYF. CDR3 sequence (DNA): TGTGCCAGCAGCCTTGGCGGGGCCCACACAGATACGCAGTATTTT.

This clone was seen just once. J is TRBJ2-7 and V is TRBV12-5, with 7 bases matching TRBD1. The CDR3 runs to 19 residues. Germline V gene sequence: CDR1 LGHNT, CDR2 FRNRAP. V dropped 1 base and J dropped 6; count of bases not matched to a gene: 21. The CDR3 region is CASGLGDQRGRQGRLEQYF. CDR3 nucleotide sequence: TGTGCTAGTGGTTTGGGAGACCAACGTGGCCGACAGGGACGGCTCGAGCAGTACTTC. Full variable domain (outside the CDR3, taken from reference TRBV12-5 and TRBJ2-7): DARVTQTPRHKVTEMGQEVTMRCQPILGHNTVFWYRQTMMQGLELLAYFRNRAPLDDSGMPKDRFSAEMPDATLATLKIQPSEPRDSAVYFCASGLGDQRGRQGRLEQYFGPGTRLTVT.

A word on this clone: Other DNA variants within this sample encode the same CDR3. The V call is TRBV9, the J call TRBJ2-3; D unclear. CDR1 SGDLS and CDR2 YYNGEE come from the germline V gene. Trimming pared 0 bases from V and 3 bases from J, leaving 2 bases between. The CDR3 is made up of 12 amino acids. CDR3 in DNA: TGTGCCAGCAGCGTAGTTACAGATACGCAGTATTTT. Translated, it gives CASSVVTDTQYF.

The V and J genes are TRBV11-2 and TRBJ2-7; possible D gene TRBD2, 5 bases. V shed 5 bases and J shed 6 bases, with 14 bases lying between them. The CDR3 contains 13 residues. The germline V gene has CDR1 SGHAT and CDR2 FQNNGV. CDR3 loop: CASSPALRGEQYF. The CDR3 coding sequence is TGTGCCAGCAGCCCAGCCCTCCGGGGCGAGCAGTACTTC.

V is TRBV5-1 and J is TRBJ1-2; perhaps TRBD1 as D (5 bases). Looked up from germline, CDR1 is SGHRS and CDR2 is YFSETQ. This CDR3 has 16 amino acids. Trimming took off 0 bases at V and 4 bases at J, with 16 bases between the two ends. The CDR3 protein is CASSLEGLNGGYGYTF. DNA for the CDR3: TGCGCCAGCAGCTTGGAAGGACTCAATGGGGGCTATGGCTACACCTTC. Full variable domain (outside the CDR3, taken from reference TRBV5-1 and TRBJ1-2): KAGVTQTPRYLIKTRGQQVTLSCSPISGHRSVSWYQQTPGQGLQFLFEYFSETQRNKGNFPGRFSGRQFSNSRSEMNVSTLELGDSALYLCASSLEGLNGGYGYTFGSGTRLTVV.

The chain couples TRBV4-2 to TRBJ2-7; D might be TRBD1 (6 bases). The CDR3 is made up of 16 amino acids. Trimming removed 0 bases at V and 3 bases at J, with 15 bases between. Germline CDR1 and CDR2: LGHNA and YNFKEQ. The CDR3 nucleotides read TGTGCCAGCAGCCAAGATACAGGGTCACGTAACTACGAGCAGTACTTC. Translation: CASSQDTGSRNYEQYF.

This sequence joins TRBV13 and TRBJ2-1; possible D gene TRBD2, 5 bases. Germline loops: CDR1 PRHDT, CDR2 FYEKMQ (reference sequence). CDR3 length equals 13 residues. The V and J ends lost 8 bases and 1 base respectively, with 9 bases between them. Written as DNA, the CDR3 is TGTGCCAGCGGAGCGGTTTCCTACAATGAGCAGTTCTTC. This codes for CASGAVSYNEQFF.

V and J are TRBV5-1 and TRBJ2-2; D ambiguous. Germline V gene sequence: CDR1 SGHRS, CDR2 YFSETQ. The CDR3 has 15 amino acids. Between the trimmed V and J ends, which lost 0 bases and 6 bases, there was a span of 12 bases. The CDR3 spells CASSLGPDGAGELFF. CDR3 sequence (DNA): TGCGCCAGCAGCTTGGGACCCGATGGCGCCGGGGAGCTGTTTTTT.

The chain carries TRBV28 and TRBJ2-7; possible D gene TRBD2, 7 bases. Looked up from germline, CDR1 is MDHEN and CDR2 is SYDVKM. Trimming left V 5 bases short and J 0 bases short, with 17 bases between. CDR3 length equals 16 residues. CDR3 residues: CASSPLGGVHSYEQYF. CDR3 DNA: TGTGCCAGCAGTCCCCTAGGGGGGGTACACTCCTACGAGCAGTACTTC.

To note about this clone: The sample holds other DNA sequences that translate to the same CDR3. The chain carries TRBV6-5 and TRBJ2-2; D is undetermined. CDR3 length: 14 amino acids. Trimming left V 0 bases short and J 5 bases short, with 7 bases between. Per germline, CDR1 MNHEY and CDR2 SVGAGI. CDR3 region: CASSYSEGTGELFF. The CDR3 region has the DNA TGTGCCAGCAGTTACTCGGAAGGAACCGGGGAGCTGTTTTTT.

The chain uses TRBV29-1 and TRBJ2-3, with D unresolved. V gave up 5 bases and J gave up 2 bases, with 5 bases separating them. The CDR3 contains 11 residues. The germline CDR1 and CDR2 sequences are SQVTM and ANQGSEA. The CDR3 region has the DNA TGCAGCGTTCAGGTCACAGATACGCAGTATTTT. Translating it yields CSVQVTDTQYF.

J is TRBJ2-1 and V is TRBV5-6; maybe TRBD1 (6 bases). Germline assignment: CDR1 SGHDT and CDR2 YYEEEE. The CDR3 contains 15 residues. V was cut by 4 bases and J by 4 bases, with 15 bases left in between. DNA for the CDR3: TGTGCCAGCAGCCTCAGGGGCGTACTTTACAATGAGCAGTTCTTC. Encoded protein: CASSLRGVLYNEQFF.

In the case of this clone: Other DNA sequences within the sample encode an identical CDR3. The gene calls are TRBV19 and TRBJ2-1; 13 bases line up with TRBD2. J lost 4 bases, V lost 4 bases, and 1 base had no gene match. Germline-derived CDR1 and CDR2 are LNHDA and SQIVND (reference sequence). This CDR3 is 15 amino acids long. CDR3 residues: CASSTGLAGYNEQFF. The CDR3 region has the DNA TGTGCCAGTAGTACGGGACTAGCGGGATACAATGAGCAGTTCTTC.

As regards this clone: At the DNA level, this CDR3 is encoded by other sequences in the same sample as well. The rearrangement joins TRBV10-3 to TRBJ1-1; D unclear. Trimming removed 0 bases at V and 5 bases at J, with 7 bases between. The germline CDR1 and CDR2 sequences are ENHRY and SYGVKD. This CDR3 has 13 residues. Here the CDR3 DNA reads TGTGCCATCAGTGAGTCACCGGGGACTGAAGCTTTCTTT. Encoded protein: CAISESPGTEAFF.